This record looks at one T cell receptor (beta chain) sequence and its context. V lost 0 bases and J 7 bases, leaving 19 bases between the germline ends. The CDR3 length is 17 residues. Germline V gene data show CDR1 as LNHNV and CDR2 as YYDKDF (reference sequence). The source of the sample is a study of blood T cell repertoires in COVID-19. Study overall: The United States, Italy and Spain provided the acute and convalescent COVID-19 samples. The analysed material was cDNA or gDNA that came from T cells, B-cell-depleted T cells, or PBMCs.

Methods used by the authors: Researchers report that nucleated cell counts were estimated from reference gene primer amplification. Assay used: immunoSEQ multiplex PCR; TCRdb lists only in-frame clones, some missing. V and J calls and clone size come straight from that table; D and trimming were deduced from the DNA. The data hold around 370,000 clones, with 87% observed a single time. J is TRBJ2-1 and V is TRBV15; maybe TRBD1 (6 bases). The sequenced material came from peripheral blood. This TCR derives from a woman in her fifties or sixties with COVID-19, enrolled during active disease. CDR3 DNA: TGTGCCACCAGCAGAGAGAACGTAGGCAGGGGATTGAATGAGCAGTTCTTC. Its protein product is CATSRENVGRGLNEQFF.